These 3 T cell receptor beta chains came from one sample sequenced in a study of shared clonotypes between healthy human individuals. Assay used: immunoSEQ multiplex PCR; TCRdb lists only in-frame clones, some missing. The sample includes some 2,000,000 clones, 85% to 95% of them seen just once. Sequencing was performed on naive CD4+ T cells sorted from blood. Specified subset: CD45RA+ positively selected. These receptors all come from a man aged 18-30 years in good health.

This clone appeared a single time. The chain joins TRBV7-2 to TRBJ1-1, with unresolved D. Trimming left V 5 bases short and J 8 bases short, with 9 bases between. In germline, CDR1 is SGHTA, CDR2 FQGNSA. CDR3 length equals 11 residues. The CDR3 reads CASSNPTEAFF. CDR3 coding DNA: TGTGCCAGCAGCAATCCGACGGAAGCTTTCTTT.

The chain links TRBV7-6 to TRBJ1-6; a possible D gene is TRBD1 (5 bases). The CDR3 length is 15 residues. CDR1 and CDR2 (germline): SGHVS, FNYEAQ. The germline V and J ends were trimmed by 1 base and 12 bases, with 16 bases remaining between them. The CDR3 DNA is TGTGCCAGCAGCTTAGAAGGTTGGGGGTTTATACCCCTCCACTTT. Its protein product is CASSLEGWGFIPLHF.

The chain recombines TRBV11-1 with TRBJ2-6; tentative D call: TRBD2 (6 bases). The V gene lost 2 bases and the J gene lost 0 bases, with 17 bases spanning the gap. The length of the CDR3 is 19 residues. Looked up from germline, CDR1 is SGHAT and CDR2 is FQDESV (reference sequence). Written as DNA, the CDR3 is TGTGCCAGCAGCTTAATGGTCCGGGACTCTGGCTCTGGGGCCAACGTCCTGACTTTC. Translation: CASSLMVRDSGSGANVLTF.